This record concerns one T cell receptor beta chain sequence. Its antigen remains unidentified. Using genomic DNA as the template, TCR beta VDJ and CDR3 profiling was carried out. One entry per CDR3 protein, called by TCRdb with MiXCR from the reads. The table lists some 64,000 distinct CDR3 sequences, less than 65% of them singletons. The sample originates from a study of CD8+CD57+ T cells in acquired aplastic anemia. Overall study: DNA recovered from sorted CD4+ and CD8+ cells had a mean of approximately 3 ug. For CD4+ cells, healthy donors had an average of roughly 9.8 million reads. Study outcomes and limitations: Controls did not differ significantly from patients in CD8+ Simpson's diversity. The number of CD8+ CDR3 sequences shared by patients and controls was approximately 31.

Germline CDR1 and CDR2: SSHAT and FNYEAQ (reference sequence). This CDR3 contains 13 residues. Trimming shortened V by 10 bases and J by 2 bases, and 14 bases separated the two germline ends. The chain links TRBV7-7 to TRBJ1-2; D is perhaps TRBD1 (6 bases). Sequenced input: sorted CD4+, CD8+, or CD8+CD57+ T cells (not recorded which) from PBMCs. The clonotype originates from a human donor in good health, serving as a control. The DNA of the CDR3 is TGTGCCATCCAAAGACAGGAGAACTATGGCTACACCTTC. It is translated as CAIQRQENYGYTF.